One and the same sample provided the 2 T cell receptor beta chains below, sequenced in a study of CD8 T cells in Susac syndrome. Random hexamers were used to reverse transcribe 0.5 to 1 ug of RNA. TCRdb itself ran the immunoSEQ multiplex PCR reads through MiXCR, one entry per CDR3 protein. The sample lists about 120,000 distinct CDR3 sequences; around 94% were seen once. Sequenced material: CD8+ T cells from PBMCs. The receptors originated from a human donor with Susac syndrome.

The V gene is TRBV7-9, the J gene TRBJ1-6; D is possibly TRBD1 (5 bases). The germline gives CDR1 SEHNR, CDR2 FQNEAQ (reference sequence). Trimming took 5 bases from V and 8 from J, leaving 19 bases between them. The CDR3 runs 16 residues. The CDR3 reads CASSARTRARDSPLHF. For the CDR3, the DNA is TGTGCCAGCAGCGCTAGGACACGGGCAAGGGATTCACCCCTCCACTTT.

In DNA form, the CDR3 reads TGTGCCAGCAGCGACCGGGACAGGGGGGACCTTAGGGATGAAAAACTGTTTTTT. Translating gives CASSDRDRGDLRDEKLFF. The gene calls are TRBV5-4 and TRBJ1-4, with TRBD1 matching over 11 bases. The CDR3 sequence is 18 residues long. Germline V CDR1 and CDR2: SGHNT, YYREEE (reference sequence). Trimming removed 4 bases from V and 6 bases from J; junction bases left unmatched: 14. Using reference TRBV5-4 and TRBJ1-4 for the parts outside the CDR3, the full variable domain is ETGVTQSPTHLIKTRGQQVTLRCSSQSGHNTVSWYQQALGQGPQFIFQYYREEENGRGNFPPRFSGLQFPNYSSELNVNALELDDSALYLCASSDRDRGDLRDEKLFFGSGTQLSVL.